This TCR beta chain derives from a study of OX40 agonist ivuxolimab in advanced cancers. Concerning the study at large: Ivuxolimab, which targeted the costimulatory receptor OX40 (CD134), was an agonistic, fully human IgG2 monoclonal antibody. Prior anti-PD-1, anti-PD-L1 or anti-CTLA-4 therapy was permitted, and 40% of dose-escalation patients had received checkpoint inhibitors. Among the roughly 50 dose-escalation patients, about 20 had hepatocellular carcinoma, roughly 15 melanoma, 9 renal cell carcinoma and 9 head and neck cancer. Peripheral TCRbeta sequencing was intended to test whether TCR sequence diversity was altered and clonal T-cell expansion was caused by ivuxolimab. Intravenous ivuxolimab was administered to patients every 2 weeks at six dose levels: 0.01, 0.1, 0.3, 1.5, 3 and 10 mg/kg. In the dose-escalation cohort, 82.7% of patients were male, and the mean age was 60 years with a range of about 20 to 90. Partial responses occurred in three dose-escalation patients: two with cutaneous melanoma and one with hepatocellular carcinoma. The paper covers the monotherapy dose-escalation part of the phase I ivuxolimab trial, which included N of about 56 patients. Beyond this particular receptor, the publication reports: Antigen specificity was not determined for the clonally expanded peripheral T cells. At doses of 0.1 to 3.0 mg/kg, clonal expansion of both CD4+ and CD8+ blood T cells was observed from baseline to week 6. After ivuxolimab, expanded clones were on average more numerous among CD8+ T cells than among CD4+ T cells. In partial responders in the 0.1-3.0 mg/kg groups, normalized peripheral clonal expansion was found to be among the lowest, especially among CD8+ T cells. Low levels of normalized T-cell clonal expansion were also shown by some nonresponding patients.

To sequence the TCRbeta CDR3 region, genomic DNA was isolated from the sorted cells. The immunoSEQ Assay was used to sequence the TCRbeta CDR3 regions. Drawn from immuneACCESS, this table holds only the in-frame rearrangements with V and J called that TCRdb kept. Clones are partly lost; checked studies trace under half to an unresolved V gene and leave the rest unexplained. The table for this sample lists 40,000 or so clones; around 84% of them were counted only once. The ten largest make up approximately 16% of the sample. A word on this clone: The antigen it recognizes is unknown. No much larger clonotype is one base removed from it; base qualities were not supplied.

Patients with a history of autoimmune disease or receiving systemic immunosuppression were excluded from the trial. Peripheral blood for TCR sequencing was collected from all dose cohorts at baseline, on cycle 4 day 1, and on cycle 7 day 1. Samples were obtained from an open-label, multicenter, first-in-human phase I dose-escalation trial of ivuxolimab. Adults with locally advanced or metastatic head and neck squamous cell, hepatocellular, melanoma or renal cell carcinoma were enrolled in the trial. Before TCR sequencing, CD4+ T cells and CD8+ T cells were sorted from peripheral blood as separate populations. CDR1 SGHNT and CDR2 YENEEA are derived from the germline V gene. V is shortened by 8 bases, J by 1 base, and the region joining them spans 5 bases. Taken from cysteine to phenylalanine, the CDR3 has 11 residues. This entry keeps only the CDR3 DNA: 33 bases, framed from base 1.

This chain joins TRBV11-3 to TRBJ1-1; no D gene is confidently identified. This TCR was sampled from an adult with an advanced solid tumor such as melanoma, head and neck, liver or kidney cancer. The sequencing here drew on CD4+ or CD8+ T cells sorted from blood, taken in a trial of the OX40 agonist ivuxolimab. The sequenced DNA: TGTGCCAGCGAGGGGAACACTGAAGCTTTCTTT. Its amino acids are CASEGNTEAFF. Outside the CDR3, residues come from the reference TRBV11-3 and TRBJ1-1 proteins, so the full variable domain is: EAGVVQSPRYKIIEKKQPVAFWCNPISGHNTLYWYLQNLGQGPELLIRYENEEAVDDSQLPKDRFSAERLKGVDSTLKIQPAELGDSAVYLCASEGNTEAFFGQGTRLTVV.